Here is one TCR beta chain with its context. Its cognate antigen is unknown. The sample is drawn from a study of T cell repertoires in cytomegalovirus infection. Study-level background: It can be stated that public TCR beta signatures indicated CMV infection as well as a matching HLA type.

Per germline, CDR1 ENHRY and CDR2 SYGVKD. This CDR3 has 18 amino acids. The J segment lost 4 bases and the V segment lost 0 bases, leaving 14 bases of the junction unmatched. Whole-study results and caveats: What dominated the ex vivo response were HLA-C-restricted CMV-specific TCR beta clonotypes.

TCRdb itself ran the reads through MiXCR, one entry per CDR3 protein. The sample has 300,000 or so distinct CDR3 sequences, roughly 25% seen once. The chain couples TRBV10-3 to TRBJ1-2; TRBD1 matches at 7 bases. The sample was cultured PBMCs, taken from culture after CMV antigen stimulation. This TCR came from a human donor in good health (CMV status not recorded). Some clones in this sample may be carry-over from other donors' samples. CDR3 in DNA: TGTGCCATCAGTGAGTCGGGGTCGCAGGGGGAAACATTCTATGGCTACACCTTC. Translating gives CAISESGSQGETFYGYTF.